The 15 T cell receptor beta chains below come from one sample, sequenced in a study of PD-1 blockade in classical Hodgkin lymphoma. Time point defined: cycle 4 day 1 (C4D1), after five to seven weeks of nivolumab. Relapses following autologous stem cell transplantation were seen in all patients, with brentuximab vedotin exposure varying. Assay: immunoSEQ multiplex PCR; the TCRdb copy retains only in-frame clones and omits some. This sample yields 45,000 or so clones, of which roughly 78% are seen a single time; around a third belongs to the top ten. The specimen comprised peripheral blood mononuclear cells (PBMCs), sampled before the fourth cycle of nivolumab. The receptors originated from a human donor with classical Hodgkin lymphoma.

In nucleotides, the CDR3 is TGTGCCAGCAGGTCGGGACAGAACACCGGGGAGCTGTTTTTT. Translating gives CASRSGQNTGELFF. The rearrangement uses TRBV28 and TRBJ2-2; a weak D match, TRBD1 (6 bases). Trimming pared 6 bases from V and 1 base from J, leaving 9 bases between. Per germline, CDR1 MDHEN and CDR2 SYDVKM. The CDR3 totals 14 residues.

V and J are TRBV7-9 and TRBJ1-1; 10 nucleotides agree with TRBD1. Germline V gene sequence: CDR1 SEHNR, CDR2 FQNEAQ (reference sequence). Trimming at V came to 4 bases and at J to 3 bases, leaving 5 bases not matched to a gene. The CDR3 is 15 amino acids. In nucleotides, the CDR3 is TGTGCCAGCAGCTCAGAAGGACAGGGGGACACTGAAGCTTTCTTT. Amino acids: CASSSEGQGDTEAFF.

V usage is TRBV6-5 and J usage is TRBJ1-1; D may be TRBD1 (6 bases). CDR3 size: 11 residues. In germline, CDR1 is MNHEY, CDR2 SVGAGI. V shed 4 bases and J shed 8 bases, with 8 bases lying between them. This CDR3 reads CASSFGQEAFF. DNA for the CDR3: TGTGCCAGCAGTTTCGGACAGGAAGCTTTCTTT.

The chain joins TRBV7-3 to TRBJ1-1; TRBD1 agrees at 9 bases. CDR1 SGHTA and CDR2 FQGTGA come from the germline V gene. The CDR3 is 14 residues long. The ends lost 5 bases at V and 4 bases at J; junction bases unmatched: 5. The CDR3 here is CASSRRQGGTEAFF. CDR3 sequence (DNA): TGTGCCAGCAGCCGACGACAGGGGGGCACTGAAGCTTTCTTT. Full variable domain (missing parts from reference TRBV7-3 and TRBJ1-1): GAGVSQTPSNKVTEKGKYVELRCDPISGHTALYWYRQSLGQGPEFLIYFQGTGAADDSGLPNDRFFAVRPEGSVSTLKIQRTERGDSAVYLCASSRRQGGTEAFFGQGTRLTVV.

This chain joins TRBV7-2 and TRBJ1-1; the D gene is possibly TRBD1 (6 bases). The V end lost 5 bases, the J end lost 0 bases, and 16 bases lay between the germline ends. Germline V gene lookup returns CDR1 SGHTA and CDR2 FQGNSA. CDR3 length: 16 residues. CDR3 loop: CASSPATGTMNTEAFF. CDR3 DNA: TGTGCCAGCAGCCCCGCGACAGGTACAATGAACACTGAAGCTTTCTTT.

This clone occurred a few times. The chain couples TRBV6-1 to TRBJ1-5, with unresolved D. This CDR3 contains 15 residues. The germline CDR1 and CDR2 sequences are MNHNS and SASEGT. Between the trimmed V and J ends, which lost 2 bases and 0 bases, there was a span of 8 bases. The CDR3 DNA reads TGTGCCAGCAGTGAATGGCGAAATAGCAATCAGCCCCAGCATTTT. It is translated as CASSEWRNSNQPQHF.

V and J are TRBV7-3 and TRBJ2-7; D gene uncertain. CDR1 SGHTA and CDR2 FQGTGA come from the germline V gene. The CDR3 is 14 residues long. Trimming took off 5 bases at V and 0 bases at J, with 11 bases between the two ends. The CDR3 reads CASSTDGSSYEQYF. Here the CDR3 DNA reads TGTGCCAGCAGCACCGACGGTTCCTCCTACGAGCAGTACTTC.

This clone was picked up one time. The J gene is TRBJ1-2, the V gene TRBV10-3, with D perhaps matching TRBD1 (5 bases). This CDR3 contains 17 residues. The germline CDR1 and CDR2 sequences are ENHRY and SYGVKD. With 3 bases removed from V and 2 bases from J, the gap between germline ends came to 19 bases. CDR3 residues: CAISEISTGPRNYGYTF. The CDR3 nucleotides read TGTGCCATCAGTGAAATTAGTACAGGCCCAAGAAACTATGGCTACACCTTC.

The rearrangement links TRBV4-3 to TRBJ1-1, with 9 nucleotides matching TRBD1. Looked up from germline, CDR1 is LGHNA and CDR2 is YSLEER. V trimming: 5 bases; J trimming: 11 bases; junction bases outside the gene matches: 15. The length of the CDR3 is 15 residues. CDR3 bases: TGCGCCAGCAGCTCGAATACCGGGACAGGGAGTTTCGCTTTCTTT. Translated: CASSSNTGTGSFAFF.

V gene TRBV6-5 combines with J gene TRBJ1-1; D uncertain. Germline V gene sequence: CDR1 MNHEY, CDR2 SVGAGI. Trimming shortened V by 5 bases and J by 5 bases, and 12 bases separated the two germline ends. The CDR3 spans 13 residues. CDR3: CASSPYLGTEAFF. CDR3 nucleotides: TGTGCCAGCAGTCCATACCTGGGGACTGAAGCTTTCTTT.

This clone was seen more than once but under ten times. CDR3 nucleotides: TGTGCCAGCAGCTTACAGTTGGGCTATGGCTACACCTTC. This translates into CASSLQLGYGYTF. V gene TRBV6-5 combines with J gene TRBJ1-2; D unresolved. Trimming left V 6 bases short and J 4 bases short, with 12 bases between. The CDR3 runs 13 residues. In germline, CDR1 is MNHEY, CDR2 SVGAGI.

The chain carries TRBV7-9 and TRBJ2-7; D not certain. Germline CDR1 is SEHNR and CDR2 is FQNEAQ (reference sequence). V was pared by 6 bases and J by 7 bases, with 22 bases between. The CDR3 loop spans 15 amino acids. CDR3 nucleotide sequence: TGTGCCAGCAGTAATTTAGACTGGGGTCAGAGGGAGCAGTACTTC. It translates to CASSNLDWGQREQYF.

The rearrangement uses TRBV11-1 and TRBJ1-1; TRBD1 matches 7 bases. The germline gives CDR1 SGHAT, CDR2 FQDESV (reference sequence). V lost 0 bases to trimming and J lost 4 bases; unmatched junction nucleotides: 2. The CDR3 loop spans 14 amino acids. The chain's CDR3 is CASSLARQGTEAFF. The CDR3 bases are TGTGCCAGCAGCTTAGCGCGACAGGGCACTGAAGCTTTCTTT. The entire variable domain, with the rest obtained from reference TRBV11-1 and TRBJ1-1, is as follows: EAEVAQSPRYKITEKSQAVAFWCDPISGHATLYWYRQILGQGPELLVQFQDESVVDDSQLPKDRFSAERLKGVDSTLKIQPAELGDSAMYLCASSLARQGTEAFFGQGTRLTVV.

The V gene is TRBV30, the J gene TRBJ1-4, with no clear D. The CDR3 runs 14 residues. The germline V and J ends were trimmed by 4 bases and 13 bases, with 22 bases remaining between them. CDR1 and CDR2 (germline): GTSNPN, SVGIG (reference sequence). CDR3 residues: CAWTKPPSSKGLFF. CDR3 in DNA: TGTGCCTGGACGAAACCCCCAAGCTCAAAGGGACTGTTTTTT.

J is TRBJ2-3 and V is TRBV5-1, with a tentative D call TRBD1 (6 bases). V lost 3 bases, J lost 4 bases, and 12 bases lay in between. CDR3 size: 14 residues. From germline, CDR1 is SGHRS and CDR2 YFSETQ. CDR3 bases: TGCGCCAGCAGCTGGGGCACAGGGCCAGATACGCAGTATTTT. Translated, it gives CASSWGTGPDTQYF. The entire variable domain, with the rest obtained from reference TRBV5-1 and TRBJ2-3, is as follows: KAGVTQTPRYLIKTRGQQVTLSCSPISGHRSVSWYQQTPGQGLQFLFEYFSETQRNKGNFPGRFSGRQFSNSRSEMNVSTLELGDSALYLCASSWGTGPDTQYFGPGTRLTVL.